This T cell receptor beta chain originates from a study of cytomegalovirus exposure and HLA in healthy donors. The study, taken as a whole, reports: The study put 150 to 200 TCR beta chains on its list as cytomegalovirus-associated.

Trimming removed 1 base from V and 4 bases from J, with 6 bases in between. The CDR3 extends over 13 amino acids. Germline V gene sequence: CDR1 LGHNA, CDR2 YSLEER. Note on this clone: As yet, its antigen is unknown.

Primers included in the PCR were 60 Vbeta and 13 Jbeta primers. The repertoire was sequenced with immunoSEQ multiplex PCR; TCRdb's copy has only in-frame clones and lacks some. In the table there are nearly 200,000 clones, around 87% of which are singletons. This receptor was taken from a man aged 30-40 years in good health and CMV-seronegative. The specimen sequenced was PBMCs. V gene TRBV4-3 combines with J gene TRBJ2-3; no firm D call. The CDR3 coding sequence is TGCGCCAGCAGCCAAGGTTATTCAGATACGCAGTATTTT. Its translation is CASSQGYSDTQYF.